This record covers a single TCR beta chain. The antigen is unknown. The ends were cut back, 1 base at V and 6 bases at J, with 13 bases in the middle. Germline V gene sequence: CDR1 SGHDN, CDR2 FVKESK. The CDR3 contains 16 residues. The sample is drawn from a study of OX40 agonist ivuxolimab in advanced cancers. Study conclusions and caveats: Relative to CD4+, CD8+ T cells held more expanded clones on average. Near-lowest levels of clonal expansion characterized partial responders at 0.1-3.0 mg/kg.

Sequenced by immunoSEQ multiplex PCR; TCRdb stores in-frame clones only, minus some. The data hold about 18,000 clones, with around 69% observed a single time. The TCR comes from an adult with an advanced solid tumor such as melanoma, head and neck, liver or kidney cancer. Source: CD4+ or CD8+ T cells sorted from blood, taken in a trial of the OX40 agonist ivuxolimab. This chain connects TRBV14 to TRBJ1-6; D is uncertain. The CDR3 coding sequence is TGTGCCAGCAGCCAAGCCGGATCACACTTTAATTCACCCCTCCACTTT. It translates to CASSQAGSHFNSPLHF.